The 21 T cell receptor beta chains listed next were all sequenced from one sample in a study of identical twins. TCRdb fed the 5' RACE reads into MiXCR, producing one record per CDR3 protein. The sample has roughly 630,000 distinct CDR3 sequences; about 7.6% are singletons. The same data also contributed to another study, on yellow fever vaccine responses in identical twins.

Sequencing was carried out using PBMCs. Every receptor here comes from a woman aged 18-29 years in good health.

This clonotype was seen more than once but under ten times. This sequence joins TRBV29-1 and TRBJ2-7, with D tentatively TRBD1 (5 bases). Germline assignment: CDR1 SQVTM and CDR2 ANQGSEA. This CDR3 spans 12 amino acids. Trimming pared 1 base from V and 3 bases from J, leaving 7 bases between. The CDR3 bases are TGCAGCGTTGAAGGCCAGGGCTACGAGCAGTACTTC. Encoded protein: CSVEGQGYEQYF.

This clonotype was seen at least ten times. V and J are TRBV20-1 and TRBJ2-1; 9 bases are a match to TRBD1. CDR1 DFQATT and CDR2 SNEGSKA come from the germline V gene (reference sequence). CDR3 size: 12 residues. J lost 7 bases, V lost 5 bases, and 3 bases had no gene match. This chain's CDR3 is CSASTGGNEQFF. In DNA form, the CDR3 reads TGCAGTGCTTCGACAGGGGGGAATGAGCAGTTCTTC.

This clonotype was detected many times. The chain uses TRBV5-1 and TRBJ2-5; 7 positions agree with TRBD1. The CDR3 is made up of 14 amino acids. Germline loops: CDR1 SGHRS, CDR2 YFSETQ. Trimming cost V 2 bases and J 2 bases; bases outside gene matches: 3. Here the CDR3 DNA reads TGCGCCAGCAGCTTCGGGACAGTACAAGAGACCCAGTACTTC. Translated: CASSFGTVQETQYF.

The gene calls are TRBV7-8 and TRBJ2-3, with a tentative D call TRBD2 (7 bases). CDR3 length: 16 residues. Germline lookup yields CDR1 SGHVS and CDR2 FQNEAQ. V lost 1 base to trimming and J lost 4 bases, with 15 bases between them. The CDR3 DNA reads TGTGCCAGCAGCTTAGTTAGGGGGGGAGTCCCAGATACGCAGTATTTT. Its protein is CASSLVRGGVPDTQYF.

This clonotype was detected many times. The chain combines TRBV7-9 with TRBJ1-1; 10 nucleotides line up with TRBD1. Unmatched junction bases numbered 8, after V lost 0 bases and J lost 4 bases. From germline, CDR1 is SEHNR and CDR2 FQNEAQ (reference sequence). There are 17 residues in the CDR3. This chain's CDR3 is CASSLAHGTGDATEAFF. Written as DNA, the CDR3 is TGTGCCAGCAGCTTAGCGCACGGGACAGGGGATGCCACTGAAGCTTTCTTT. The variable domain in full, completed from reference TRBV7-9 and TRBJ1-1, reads DTGVSQNPRHKITKRGQNVTFRCDPISEHNRLYWYRQTLGQGPEFLTYFQNEAQLEKSRLLSDRFSAERPKGSFSTLEIQRTEQGDSAMYLCASSLAHGTGDATEAFFGQGTRLTVV.

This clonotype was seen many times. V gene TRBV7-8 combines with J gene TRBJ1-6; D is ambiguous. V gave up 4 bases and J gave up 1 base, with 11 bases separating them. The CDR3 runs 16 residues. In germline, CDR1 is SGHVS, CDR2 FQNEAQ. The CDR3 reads CASSSSTVSYNSPLHF. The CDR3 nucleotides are TGTGCCAGCAGCTCCAGCACTGTTTCCTATAATTCACCCCTCCACTTT.

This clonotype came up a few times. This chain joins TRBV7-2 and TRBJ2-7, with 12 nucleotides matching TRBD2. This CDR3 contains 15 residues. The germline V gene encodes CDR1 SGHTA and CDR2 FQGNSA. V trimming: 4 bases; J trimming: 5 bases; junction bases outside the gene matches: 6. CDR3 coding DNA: TGTGCCAGCAGCTCAAGACTAGCGGGAGACCACGAGCAGTACTTC. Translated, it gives CASSSRLAGDHEQYF.

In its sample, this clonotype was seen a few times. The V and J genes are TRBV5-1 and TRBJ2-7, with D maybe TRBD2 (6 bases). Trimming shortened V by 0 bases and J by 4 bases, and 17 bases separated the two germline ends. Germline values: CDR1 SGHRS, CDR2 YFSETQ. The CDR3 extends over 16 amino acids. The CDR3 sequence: CASSLAPGGDRYEQYF. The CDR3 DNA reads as TGCGCCAGCAGCTTGGCTCCCGGAGGGGATCGGTACGAGCAGTACTTC.

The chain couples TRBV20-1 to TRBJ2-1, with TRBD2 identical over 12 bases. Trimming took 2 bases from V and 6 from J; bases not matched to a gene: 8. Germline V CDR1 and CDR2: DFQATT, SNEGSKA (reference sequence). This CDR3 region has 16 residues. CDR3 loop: CSARPRLAGEGNEQFF. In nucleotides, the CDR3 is TGCAGTGCTAGACCCCGACTAGCGGGAGAGGGCAATGAGCAGTTCTTC.

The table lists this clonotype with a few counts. The DNA of the CDR3 is TGTGCCAGTAGTGTGGGACTAGCGGGAGGAGCAGATACGCAGTATTTT. It yields the protein CASSVGLAGGADTQYF. The V gene is TRBV19, the J gene TRBJ2-3; the match to TRBD2 covers 15 bases. V dropped 5 bases and J dropped 4; count of bases not matched to a gene: 4. This CDR3 is 16 amino acids long. Germline lookup yields CDR1 LNHDA and CDR2 SQIVND (reference sequence).

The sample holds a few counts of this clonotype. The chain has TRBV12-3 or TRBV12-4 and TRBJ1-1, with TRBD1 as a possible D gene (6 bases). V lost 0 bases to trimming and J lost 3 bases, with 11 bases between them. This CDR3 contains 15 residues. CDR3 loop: CASSLARQGYTEAFF. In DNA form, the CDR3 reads TGTGCCAGCAGTTTAGCGCGGCAGGGGTACACTGAAGCTTTCTTT.

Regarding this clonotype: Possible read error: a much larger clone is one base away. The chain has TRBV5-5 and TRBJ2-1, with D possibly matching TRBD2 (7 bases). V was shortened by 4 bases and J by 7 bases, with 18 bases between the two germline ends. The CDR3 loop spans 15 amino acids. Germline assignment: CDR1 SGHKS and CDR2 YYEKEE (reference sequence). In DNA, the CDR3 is TGTGCCAGCAGCCTTGGGTTTGCGGGGGCAAATGAGCAGTTCTTC. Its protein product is CASSLGFAGANEQFF.

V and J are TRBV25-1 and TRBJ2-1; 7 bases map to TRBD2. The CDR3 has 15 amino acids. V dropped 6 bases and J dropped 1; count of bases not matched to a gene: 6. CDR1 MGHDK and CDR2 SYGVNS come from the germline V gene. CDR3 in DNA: TGTGCCAGCAGGGGGGAGGGCCTATCCTACAATGAGCAGTTCTTC. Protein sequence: CASRGEGLSYNEQFF.

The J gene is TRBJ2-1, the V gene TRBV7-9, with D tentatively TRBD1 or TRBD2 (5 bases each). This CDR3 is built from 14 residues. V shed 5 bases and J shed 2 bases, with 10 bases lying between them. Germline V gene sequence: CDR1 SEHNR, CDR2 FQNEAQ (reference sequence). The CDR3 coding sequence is TGTGCCAGCAGCGAAGCGGACACCTACAATGAGCAGTTCTTC. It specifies CASSEADTYNEQFF.

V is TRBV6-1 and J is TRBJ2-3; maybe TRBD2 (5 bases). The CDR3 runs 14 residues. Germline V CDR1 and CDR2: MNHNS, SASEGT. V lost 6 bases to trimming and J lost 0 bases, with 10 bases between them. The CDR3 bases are TGTGCCAGCAGGCTAGCTACTAGCACAGATACGCAGTATTTT. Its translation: CASRLATSTDTQYF.

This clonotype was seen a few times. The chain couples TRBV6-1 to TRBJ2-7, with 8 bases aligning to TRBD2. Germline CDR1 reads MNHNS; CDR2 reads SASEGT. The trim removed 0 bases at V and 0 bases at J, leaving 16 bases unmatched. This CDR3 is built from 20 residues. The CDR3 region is CASSEAGSSGLVYSSYEQYF. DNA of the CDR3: TGTGCCAGCAGTGAAGCAGGCTCTAGCGGGCTGGTTTATAGCTCCTACGAGCAGTACTTC.

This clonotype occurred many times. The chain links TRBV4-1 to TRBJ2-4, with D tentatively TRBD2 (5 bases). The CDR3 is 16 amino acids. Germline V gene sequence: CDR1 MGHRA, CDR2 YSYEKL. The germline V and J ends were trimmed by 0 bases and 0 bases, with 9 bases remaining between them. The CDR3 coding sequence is TGCGCCAGCAGCCAAGAAGGCCGGGGAGCCAAAAACATTCAGTACTTC. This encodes CASSQEGRGAKNIQYF.

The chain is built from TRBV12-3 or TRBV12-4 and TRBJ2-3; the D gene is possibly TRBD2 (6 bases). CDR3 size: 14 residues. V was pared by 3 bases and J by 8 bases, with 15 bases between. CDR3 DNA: TGTGCCAGCAGTTTTGCCTCGGGGGTCGGTACGCAGTATTTT. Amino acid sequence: CASSFASGVGTQYF.

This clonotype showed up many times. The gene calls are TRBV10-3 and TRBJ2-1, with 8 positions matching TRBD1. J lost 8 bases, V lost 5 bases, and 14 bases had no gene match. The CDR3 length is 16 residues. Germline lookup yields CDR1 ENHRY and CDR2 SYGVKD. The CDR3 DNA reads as TGTGCCATCAGTTCAGGGGGCGGCGGCGTGAGTGATGAGCAGTTCTTC. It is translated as CAISSGGGGVSDEQFF.

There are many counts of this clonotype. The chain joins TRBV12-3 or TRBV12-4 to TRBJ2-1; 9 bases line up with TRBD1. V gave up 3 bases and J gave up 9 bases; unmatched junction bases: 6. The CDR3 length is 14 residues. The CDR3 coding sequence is TGTGCCAGCAGTTTCTACAGGGGGCGCGGTGAGCAGTTCTTC. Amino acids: CASSFYRGRGEQFF.

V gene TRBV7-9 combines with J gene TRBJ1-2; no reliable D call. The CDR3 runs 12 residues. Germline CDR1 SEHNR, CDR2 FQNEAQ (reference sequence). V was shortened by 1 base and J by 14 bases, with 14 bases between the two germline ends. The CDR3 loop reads CASSLELHSFTF. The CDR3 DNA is TGTGCCAGCAGCTTAGAATTGCACTCCTTTACCTTC.